The next 18 T cell receptor beta chains were all read from a single sample in a study of T cell repertoires in cytomegalovirus infection. These receptors' targets are unknown. TCRdb independently ran MiXCR on the reads; one entry per CDR3 protein. In the table there are 900,000 to 950,000 distinct CDR3 sequences, approximately 31% of which are singletons. This specimen was cultured CD8+ T cells from PBMCs, taken from culture after CMV antigen stimulation. These receptors originate from a human donor in good health (CMV status not recorded). Some clones in this sample may be carry-over from other donors' samples.

Ten or more counts support this clonotype. The chain recombines TRBV28 with TRBJ2-3, with 10 nucleotides matching TRBD2. CDR3 length: 16 amino acids. The germline gives CDR1 MDHEN, CDR2 SYDVKM. The trim removed 3 bases at V and 1 base at J, leaving 4 bases unmatched. The CDR3 coding sequence is TGTGCCAGCAGTTTCGACCTAGCGGGGGGCACAGATACGCAGTATTTT. Amino acids: CASSFDLAGGTDTQYF.

The rearrangement links TRBV6-5 to TRBJ2-3, with a weak D call TRBD2 (6 bases). Trimming shortened V by 5 bases and J by 3 bases, and 18 bases separated the two germline ends. This CDR3 contains 16 residues. Germline assignment: CDR1 MNHEY and CDR2 SVGAGI. This CDR3 reads CASSDRELGVTDTQYF. Here the CDR3 DNA reads TGTGCCAGCAGTGACCGGGAGCTAGGAGTAACAGATACGCAGTATTTT.

This clonotype showed up many times. The chain joins TRBV7-6 to TRBJ2-6, with a weak D call TRBD1 (6 bases). CDR1 and CDR2 (germline): SGHVS, FNYEAQ. The CDR3 is 15 residues long. Trimming took off 5 bases at V and 4 bases at J, with 12 bases between the two ends. The CDR3 loop is CASSPGTLGANVLTF. CDR3 in DNA: TGTGCCAGCAGCCCCGGGACACTCGGGGCCAACGTCCTGACTTTC.

The chain links TRBV6-2 or TRBV6-3 to TRBJ2-3; 7 nucleotides match TRBD2. V shed 6 bases, J shed 6 bases, and the junction held 6 bases outside the gene matches. The CDR3 runs to 13 residues. The germline V gene encodes CDR1 MNHEY and CDR2 SVGEGT. The CDR3 loop reads CASSSGTTDTQYF. The CDR3 bases are TGTGCCAGCAGCTCCGGGACTACGGATACGCAGTATTTT.

Only a few counts were recorded for this clonotype. J is TRBJ2-5 and V is TRBV28; TRBD2 agrees at 13 bases. CDR1 MDHEN and CDR2 SYDVKM come from the germline V gene. This CDR3 comprises 17 residues. V lost 3 bases, J lost 5 bases, and 9 bases stayed unmatched. The CDR3 nucleotides are TGTGCCAGCAGTTTCCCCGGACTAGCGGGGGCCGGGGAGACCCAGTACTTC. Amino acid sequence: CASSFPGLAGAGETQYF.

The gene calls are TRBV27 and TRBJ1-5; no definite D call. Trimming pared 0 bases from V and 9 bases from J, leaving 6 bases between. The CDR3 has 12 amino acids. From germline, CDR1 is MNHEY and CDR2 SMNVEV (reference sequence). CDR3 loop: CASSLSSGPQHF. The CDR3 DNA follows: TGTGCCAGCAGTTTATCCTCGGGGCCCCAGCATTTT.

The gene calls are TRBV12-3 or TRBV12-4 and TRBJ2-5, with 10 bases fitting TRBD2. The CDR3 sequence is 15 residues long. Trimming at V came to 5 bases and at J to 5 bases, leaving 8 bases not matched to a gene. The CDR3 loop is CASSLGTSVLETQYF. CDR3 coding DNA: TGTGCCAGCAGTCTCGGGACTAGCGTGTTGGAGACCCAGTACTTC.

A few counts support this clonotype. This rearrangement joins TRBV7-8 to TRBJ2-1; 11 positions match TRBD2. CDR1 is SGHVS, CDR2 FQNEAQ, per germline. This CDR3 is 14 amino acids long. J was trimmed by 7 bases and V by 4 bases; bases with no gene match: 3. DNA for the CDR3: TGTGCCAGCAGCTCGGGACTAGCGGAGAATGAGCAGTTCTTC. This translates into CASSSGLAENEQFF.

This chain joins TRBV7-9 and TRBJ1-4; 7 bases fit TRBD1. From germline, CDR1 is SEHNR and CDR2 FQNEAQ (reference sequence). Trimming cost V 2 bases and J 8 bases; bases outside gene matches: 5. This CDR3 contains 14 residues. The CDR3 loop is CASSLQGGGEKLFF. The CDR3 region has the DNA TGTGCCAGCAGCTTACAGGGGGGTGGGGAAAAACTGTTTTTT.

This clonotype was detected ten times or more. V and J are TRBV7-8 and TRBJ2-5, with 8 bases lining up with TRBD1. With V trimmed by 7 bases and J by 3 bases, 16 bases remained unmatched. Germline loops: CDR1 SGHVS, CDR2 FQNEAQ. The CDR3 is 17 residues long. The CDR3 DNA is TGTGCCAGCACTATTCGGCCTCGACAGGGGCTCAAAGAGACCCAGTACTTC. It specifies CASTIRPRQGLKETQYF.

This chain connects TRBV7-9 to TRBJ2-3; 7 positions agree with TRBD2. The V segment lost 4 bases and the J segment 1 base; nucleotides outside the gene matches: 5. This CDR3 comprises 15 residues. Germline values: CDR1 SEHNR, CDR2 FQNEAQ (reference sequence). The CDR3 DNA reads as TGTGCCAGCAGCTGGGGGGGGGAACGCACAGATACGCAGTATTTT. Its protein is CASSWGGERTDTQYF.

The gene calls are TRBV27 and TRBJ1-2; 7 nucleotides line up with TRBD1. The CDR3 runs to 14 residues. Trimming at V came to 4 bases and at J to 4 bases, leaving 6 bases not matched to a gene. Germline lookup yields CDR1 MNHEY and CDR2 SMNVEV (reference sequence). The CDR3 protein is CASSSGTETYGYTF. As DNA, the CDR3 is TGTGCCAGCAGTTCGGGGACAGAAACCTATGGCTACACCTTC.

This clonotype appeared a few times. The chain has TRBV12-3 or TRBV12-4 and TRBJ2-5; either TRBD1 or TRBD2 may supply D (6 bases each). With 3 bases removed from V and 2 bases from J, the gap between germline ends came to 16 bases. The length of the CDR3 is 16 residues. The CDR3 DNA follows: TGTGCCAGCAGTTTCGGAGGGAGCAGGGGTCAAGAGACCCAGTACTTC. It encodes CASSFGGSRGQETQYF.

This clonotype was counted a few times. The V and J genes are TRBV19 and TRBJ1-1; D unresolved. The CDR3 has 13 amino acids. Trimming stripped 8 bases from V and 0 bases from J, with 10 bases between. Germline V gene sequence: CDR1 LNHDA, CDR2 SQIVND (reference sequence). CDR3 amino acids: CASLDGMNTEAFF. The CDR3 DNA reads as TGTGCCAGTCTGGACGGGATGAACACTGAAGCTTTCTTT.

The chain couples TRBV28 to TRBJ2-2; D is unclear. Trimming cost V 7 bases and J 0 bases, with 15 bases left between them. The CDR3 is 16 residues long. Per germline, CDR1 MDHEN and CDR2 SYDVKM. This CDR3 is CASTPAVYSNTGELFF. CDR3 in DNA: TGTGCCAGCACCCCTGCTGTATATTCGAACACCGGGGAGCTGTTTTTT.

V gene TRBV6-1 combines with J gene TRBJ1-1; the D is unclear. The CDR3 is 14 amino acids. Trimming shortened V by 7 bases and J by 5 bases, and 17 bases separated the two germline ends. Germline CDR1 reads MNHNS; CDR2 reads SASEGT. The CDR3, as DNA: TGTGCCAGCACCCCAAGAGGAATACGGACTGAAGCTTTCTTT. As protein: CASTPRGIRTEAFF.

This chain joins TRBV5-1 and TRBJ2-1; no clear D. V dropped 0 bases and J dropped 0 bases, with 4 bases sitting between them. The CDR3 covers 14 residues. The germline CDR1 and CDR2 sequences are SGHRS and YFSETQ. Here the CDR3 DNA reads TGCGCCAGCAGCTTGGCCTACTCCTACAATGAGCAGTTCTTC. Residues: CASSLAYSYNEQFF.

This clonotype has a handful of counts. The chain recombines TRBV6-5 with TRBJ2-7, with unresolved D. Trimming removed 0 bases from V and 0 bases from J, with 6 bases in between. The CDR3 covers 14 residues. The V gene's germline CDR1 is MNHEY and CDR2 SVGAGI. The CDR3 sequence: CASSYSTDSYEQYF. The CDR3 nucleotides are TGTGCCAGCAGTTACTCAACCGACTCCTACGAGCAGTACTTC.